This T cell receptor (beta chain) was retrieved from a study of T cell changes during pregnancy in multiple sclerosis. Clones were sequenced by immunoSEQ multiplex PCR, and TCRdb holds only the in-frame ones, with some missing. The sample contains 65,000 to 85,000 clones, more than 70% of which appear only once. After removal of 3 bases from V and 2 bases from J, the junction contained 6 bases not matched to a gene. Germline lookup yields CDR1 MDHEN and CDR2 SYDVKM. The CDR3 is made up of 15 amino acids. This sample comprised peripheral blood, obtained in the first trimester of pregnancy. The rearrangement links TRBV28 to TRBJ1-2; 7 bases match TRBD1. The sequence came from a female donor in good health, enrolled as a control in a pregnancy study. CDR3 nucleotides: TGTGCCAGCAGTTTTGCCGGGACAGCGAACTATGGCTACACCTTC. Amino acids: CASSFAGTANYGYTF.